Below are 13 T cell receptor beta chains sequenced from a single sample in a study of blood T cells in healthy people across ages. Combining a sample-barcoded 5' primer with a J-beta primer mix, a second PCR ran for roughly 7 to 11 cycles. TCRdb re-derived calls from the 5' RACE reads in MiXCR, one entry per CDR3 protein. The repertoire holds 800,000 to 950,000 distinct CDR3 sequences, with around 29% as singletons. The same sample was also studied in work on T cells of mothers and their children.

Input material: blood. The receptors were gathered from a woman aged 40 to 50 in good health.

This clonotype has a handful of counts. The gene calls are TRBV14 and TRBJ2-5, with 8 nucleotides matching TRBD2. J lost 6 bases, V lost 4 bases, and 13 bases had no gene match. Germline loops: CDR1 SGHDN, CDR2 FVKESK. The length of the CDR3 is 16 residues. CDR3 sequence: CASSPETKRGSQTQYF. In DNA form, the CDR3 reads TGTGCCAGCAGCCCCGAGACTAAGCGGGGGTCGCAGACCCAGTACTTC. Full variable domain (rest looked up from reference TRBV14 and TRBJ2-5): EAGVTQFPSHSVIEKGQTVTLRCDPISGHDNLYWYRRVMGKEIKFLLHFVKESKQDESGMPNNRFLAERTGGTYSTLKVQPAELEDSGVYFCASSPETKRGSQTQYFGPGTRLLVL.

In regard to this clonotype: This may arise from a read error, as a much more abundant clone is one base away. The genes are TRBV7-2 and TRBJ2-1, with TRBD2 matching 11 bases. The tail of the sequence fits TRBJ2-7 better, so the J call may be wrong. The CDR3 is made up of 16 amino acids. The germline gives CDR1 SGHTA, CDR2 FQGNSA. CDR3 nucleotide sequence: TGTGCCAGCAGTCTACTAGCGGGGGACTCCTACAATGAGCAGTACTTC. It encodes CASSLLAGDSYNEQYF.

V usage is TRBV7-9 and J usage is TRBJ2-5; 11 bases fit TRBD2. Germline V CDR1 and CDR2: SEHNR, FQNEAQ (reference sequence). The trim removed 5 bases at V and 11 bases at J, leaving 22 bases unmatched. This CDR3 contains 18 residues. The CDR3 loop is CASSPNPVAGGPRNGQYF. CDR3 DNA: TGTGCCAGCAGCCCGAACCCCGTAGCGGGGGGGCCTAGGAATGGGCAGTACTTC. Looking up the rest from reference TRBV7-9 and TRBJ2-5 gives the full variable domain: DTGVSQNPRHKITKRGQNVTFRCDPISEHNRLYWYRQTLGQGPEFLTYFQNEAQLEKSRLLSDRFSAERPKGSFSTLEIQRTEQGDSAMYLCASSPNPVAGGPRNGQYFGPGTRLLVL.

The chain uses TRBV20-1 and TRBJ2-1; weak D call: TRBD2 (7 bases). V was shortened by 7 bases and J by 5 bases, with 21 bases between the two germline ends. The CDR3 has 15 amino acids. From germline, CDR1 is DFQATT and CDR2 SNEGSKA (reference sequence). Here the CDR3 reads CSGEKGGHPHNEQFF. CDR3 nucleotide sequence: TGCAGTGGGGAGAAGGGGGGGCACCCCCACAATGAGCAGTTCTTC.

On this clonotype itself: The junction departs from germline at one end; a sequencing error may be responsible. V gene TRBV20-1 combines with J gene TRBJ2-3, with D perhaps matching TRBD1 (6 bases). CDR1 is DFQATT, CDR2 SNEGSKA, per germline (reference sequence). This CDR3 is built from 14 residues. The CDR3 DNA reads as TGCAGTGCTAGCCTGGGACAAGGCACAGATACGCGGTATTTT. Its protein is CSASLGQGTDTRYF.

This clonotype was seen more than once but under ten times. The rearrangement uses TRBV12-3 or TRBV12-4 and TRBJ2-3, with TRBD1 matching over 11 bases. V lost 4 bases to trimming and J lost 8 bases; unmatched junction nucleotides: 8. This CDR3 has 15 amino acids. The CDR3 DNA reads as TGTGCCAGCAGTTCGCCGGGACAGGGGGGAGGTACGCAGTATTTT. Encoded protein: CASSSPGQGGGTQYF.

This clonotype was seen only a few times. The genes are TRBV20-1 and TRBJ2-1; 13 nucleotides align to TRBD2. The CDR3 covers 16 residues. J gave up 3 bases and V 3 bases, and 5 bases lay outside the gene matches. Germline V CDR1 and CDR2: DFQATT, SNEGSKA (reference sequence). CDR3 in DNA: TGCAGTGCTAGCACTAGCGGGGGGGCGGTCTACAATGAGCAGTTCTTC. Encoded protein: CSASTSGGAVYNEQFF.

The rearrangement uses TRBV7-2 and TRBJ2-5; a weak D match, TRBD2 (7 bases). Trimming took 5 bases from V and 6 from J, leaving 19 bases between them. Per germline, CDR1 SGHTA and CDR2 FQGNSA. The CDR3 is made up of 15 amino acids. The CDR3 nucleotides read TGTGCCAGCAGCCTCAGTGGGGGGGCCCTAAAGACCCAGTACTTC. It translates to CASSLSGGALKTQYF.

J is TRBJ1-1 and V is TRBV20-1; 7 positions agree with TRBD1. Per germline, CDR1 DFQATT and CDR2 SNEGSKA (reference sequence). V lost 3 bases to trimming and J lost 1 base; unmatched junction nucleotides: 8. This CDR3 spans 15 amino acids. DNA of the CDR3: TGCAGTGCTAGGAACCCGACAGGGAAGAACACTGAAGCTTTCTTT. Protein product: CSARNPTGKNTEAFF.

The chain uses TRBV10-3 and TRBJ2-3, with 11 bases aligning to TRBD2. The CDR3 loop spans 15 amino acids. CDR1 ENHRY and CDR2 SYGVKD come from the germline V gene. V gave up 8 bases and J gave up 2 bases; unmatched junction bases: 6. The CDR3 loop reads CAIQPSGGYTDTQYF. DNA for the CDR3: TGTGCCATCCAGCCTAGCGGGGGGTACACAGATACGCAGTATTTT.

The rearrangement joins TRBV7-2 to TRBJ2-2; 7 nucleotides match TRBD2. This CDR3 comprises 15 residues. The V and J ends lost 6 bases and 5 bases, in that order; junction bases with no gene match: 9. Germline-derived CDR1 and CDR2 are SGHTA and FQGNSA. The CDR3 is CASRTGEGSTGELFF. CDR3 DNA sequence: TGTGCCAGCAGAACGGGGGAGGGGAGTACCGGGGAGCTGTTTTTT.

This clonotype came up a few times. The chain is built from TRBV28 and TRBJ2-1; D gene uncertain. V dropped 4 bases and J dropped 9 bases, with 10 bases sitting between them. This CDR3 is 12 amino acids long. Germline loops: CDR1 MDHEN, CDR2 SYDVKM. CDR3: CASSSLDSEQFF. The CDR3 DNA follows: TGTGCCAGCAGTTCTTTGGATTCTGAGCAGTTCTTC.

This clonotype was counted at least ten times. The rearrangement links TRBV6-5 to TRBJ2-7; D is unclear. V was clipped by 7 bases and J by 2 bases, with 6 bases between them. CDR1 is MNHEY and CDR2 is SVGAGI in the germline V gene. This CDR3 has 11 amino acids. The CDR3 DNA reads as TGTGCCAGCACCGATACCTACGAGCAGTACTTC. Its protein is CASTDTYEQYF.